There are a few counts of the clone carrying this TCR beta chain. CDR3 length equals 15 residues. Germline CDR1 reads DFQATT; CDR2 reads SNEGSKA (reference sequence). V was clipped by 3 bases and J by 4 bases, with 13 bases between them. This sample stems from a study of T cells after yellow fever vaccination. In TCRdb, the 5' RACE reads were re-called with MiXCR into one record per CDR3 protein. The table records some 350,000 distinct CDR3 sequences, roughly 10% of them present only once. Specimen: PBMCs, collected on the day of the first yellow fever vaccination. The TCR was taken from a man between 18 and 29 years old who received the YFV17D yellow fever vaccine. The chain couples TRBV20-1 to TRBJ2-6; D gene uncertain. The CDR3 DNA follows: TGCAGTGCTAGGAAGGATGTGTCGGGGGCCAACGTCCTGACTTTC. As protein: CSARKDVSGANVLTF.